One and the same sample provided the 8 T cell receptor beta chains below, sequenced in a study of blood T cell repertoires in COVID-19. Profiling relied on immunoSEQ multiplex PCR, and the TCRdb table lists in-frame clones only, not all of them. The top ten hold more than 2.5% of the sample, which has about 180,000 clones, approximately 85% seen once. The specimen sequenced was peripheral blood. The receptor set was obtained from a man aged 55 to 69 with acute or convalescent COVID-19.

As for this clone: At one end the junction does not follow the germline gene, possibly because of a read error. The chain joins TRBV6-5 to TRBJ2-7, with a tentative D call TRBD1 (6 bases). The CDR3 contains 12 residues. Germline V gene data show CDR1 as MNHEY and CDR2 as SVGAGI. DNA for the CDR3: TGTGCCAGCAGTCAAACCGGGACAACCTTGTCCTTC. Its protein is CASSQTGTTLSF.

This rearrangement joins TRBV21-1 to TRBJ2-7; the table calls TRBD2, which could not be checked here. TRBV21-1 is flagged as a pseudogene. The length of the CDR3 is 16 residues. In DNA form, the CDR3 reads TGTGCCAGCAGCAAGGGACTAGCGGGAGGGGCCTACGAGCAGTACTTC. This codes for CASSKGLAGGAYEQYF.

This sequence joins TRBV6-2 or TRBV6-3 and TRBJ2-7, with 7 bases matching TRBD2. Trimming removed 0 bases from V and 4 bases from J; junction bases left unmatched: 12. Germline V CDR1 and CDR2: MNHEY, SVGEGT. The CDR3 totals 17 residues. The CDR3 region is CASSYSMLAAKIYEQYF. As DNA, the CDR3 is TGTGCCAGCAGTTACTCGATGCTAGCGGCGAAGATTTACGAGCAGTACTTC.

J is TRBJ1-2 and V is TRBV5-1; a weak D match, TRBD1 (6 bases). V lost 1 base and J 4 bases, leaving 11 bases between the germline ends. The germline V gene has CDR1 SGHRS and CDR2 YFSETQ. The CDR3 consists of 14 residues. The CDR3 is CASSLLGDTYGYTF. The CDR3 DNA reads TGCGCCAGCAGCTTGCTAGGGGACACCTATGGCTACACCTTC.

The gene calls are TRBV7-8 and TRBJ2-1; TRBD2 agrees at 7 bases. CDR1 and CDR2 from the germline V gene are SGHVS and FQNEAQ. Losses at the gene ends were 1 base for V and 7 bases for J; bases not matched to a gene: 7. CDR3 size: 15 residues. The DNA of the CDR3 is TGTGCCAGCAGCTTAGGGCCCGGGAGGCGTAATGAGCAGTTCTTC. This sequence encodes CASSLGPGRRNEQFF.

This chain links TRBV29-1 with TRBJ2-3, with D perhaps matching TRBD2 (6 bases). The V gene lost 4 bases and the J gene lost 10 bases, with 15 bases spanning the gap. The CDR3 has 12 amino acids. Germline V lookup: CDR1 SQVTM, CDR2 ANQGSEA. CDR3 residues: CSVGLDNFAQYF. CDR3 DNA: TGCAGCGTTGGACTAGATAACTTTGCGCAGTATTTT.

The chain combines TRBV6-2 or TRBV6-3 with TRBJ2-1, with TRBD2 identical over 7 bases. The CDR3 is 17 residues long. Germline V lookup: CDR1 MNHEY, CDR2 SVGEGT. V dropped 2 bases and J dropped 5; count of bases not matched to a gene: 12. The CDR3 is CASSYLSLTSNNNEQFF. In DNA form, the CDR3 reads TGTGCCAGCAGTTACCTTTCTTTGACTAGCAACAACAATGAGCAGTTCTTC.

The genes are TRBV20-1 and TRBJ2-3; the match to TRBD2 covers 7 bases. CDR1 is DFQATT and CDR2 is SNEGSKA in the germline V gene (reference sequence). J gave up 1 base and V 3 bases, and 7 bases lay outside the gene matches. The CDR3 sequence is 15 residues long. The CDR3, as DNA: TGCAGTGCTAGTCTGCGGGAGCCCGGCACAGATACGCAGTATTTT. Amino acids: CSASLREPGTDTQYF.